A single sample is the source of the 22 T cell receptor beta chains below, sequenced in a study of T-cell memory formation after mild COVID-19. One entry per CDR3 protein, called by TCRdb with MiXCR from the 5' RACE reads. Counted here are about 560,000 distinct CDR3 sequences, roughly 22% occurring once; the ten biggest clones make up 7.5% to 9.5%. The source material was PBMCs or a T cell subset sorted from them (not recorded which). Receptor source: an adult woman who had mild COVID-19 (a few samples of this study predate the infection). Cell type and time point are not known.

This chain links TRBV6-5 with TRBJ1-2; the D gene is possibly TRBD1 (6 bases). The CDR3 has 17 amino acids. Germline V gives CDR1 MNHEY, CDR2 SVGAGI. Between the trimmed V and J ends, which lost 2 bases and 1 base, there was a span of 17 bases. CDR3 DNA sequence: TGTGCCAGCAGTTACAAATCGACAGGAGCCCTTAACTATGGCTACACCTTC. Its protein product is CASSYKSTGALNYGYTF.

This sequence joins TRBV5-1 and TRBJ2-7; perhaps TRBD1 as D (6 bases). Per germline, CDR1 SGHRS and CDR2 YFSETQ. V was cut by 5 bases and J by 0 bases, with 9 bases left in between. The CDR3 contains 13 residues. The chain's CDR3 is CASRQGPSYEQYF. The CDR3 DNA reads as TGCGCCAGCAGACAGGGCCCCTCCTACGAGCAGTACTTC.

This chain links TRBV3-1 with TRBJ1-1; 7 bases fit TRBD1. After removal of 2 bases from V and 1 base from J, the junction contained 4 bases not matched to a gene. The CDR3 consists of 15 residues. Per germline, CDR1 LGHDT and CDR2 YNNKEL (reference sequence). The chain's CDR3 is CASSQPGQANTEAFF. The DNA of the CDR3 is TGTGCCAGCAGCCAACCCGGACAGGCGAACACTGAAGCTTTCTTT. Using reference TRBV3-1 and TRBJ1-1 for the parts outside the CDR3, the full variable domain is DTAVSQTPKYLVTQMGNDKSIKCEQNLGHDTMYWYKQDSKKFLKIMFSYNNKELIINETVPNRFSPKSPDKAHLNLHINSLELGDSAVYFCASSQPGQANTEAFFGQGTRLTVV.

The CDR3 sequence: CASSFGAPLGDEAFF. The CDR3 DNA follows: TGTGCCAGCAGCTTCGGGGCCCCTTTAGGGGATGAAGCTTTCTTT. The gene calls are TRBV7-9 and TRBJ1-1; weak D call: TRBD1 (5 bases). V dropped 3 bases and J dropped 7 bases, with 18 bases sitting between them. Germline V CDR1 and CDR2: SEHNR, FQNEAQ (reference sequence). The CDR3 contains 15 residues.

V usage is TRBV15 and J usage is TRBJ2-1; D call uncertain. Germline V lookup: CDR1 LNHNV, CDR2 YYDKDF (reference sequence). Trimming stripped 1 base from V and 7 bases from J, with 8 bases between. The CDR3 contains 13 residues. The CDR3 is CATSRALGNEQFF. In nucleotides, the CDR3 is TGTGCCACCAGCAGAGCTCTAGGAAATGAGCAGTTCTTC.

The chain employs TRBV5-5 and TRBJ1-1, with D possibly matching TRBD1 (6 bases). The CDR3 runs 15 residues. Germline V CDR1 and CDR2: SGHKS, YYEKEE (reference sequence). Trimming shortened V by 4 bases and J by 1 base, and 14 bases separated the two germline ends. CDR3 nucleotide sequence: TGTGCCAGCAGCGTGACGGACAGTCCGAACACTGAAGCTTTCTTT. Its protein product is CASSVTDSPNTEAFF.

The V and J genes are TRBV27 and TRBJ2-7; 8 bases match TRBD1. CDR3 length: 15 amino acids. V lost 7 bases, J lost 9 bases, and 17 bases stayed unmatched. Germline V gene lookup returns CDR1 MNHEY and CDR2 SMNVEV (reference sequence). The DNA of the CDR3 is TGTGCCAGCACCTCATTGACAGGGGCTTCCTGGCGGCAGTACTTC. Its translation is CASTSLTGASWRQYF.

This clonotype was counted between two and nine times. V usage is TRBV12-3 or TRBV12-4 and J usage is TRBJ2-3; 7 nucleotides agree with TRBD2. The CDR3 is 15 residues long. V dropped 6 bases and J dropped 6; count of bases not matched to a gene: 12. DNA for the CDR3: TGTGCCAGCAGAGCGACTAGCTGGGGAGGCGATACGCAGTATTTT. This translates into CASRATSWGGDTQYF.

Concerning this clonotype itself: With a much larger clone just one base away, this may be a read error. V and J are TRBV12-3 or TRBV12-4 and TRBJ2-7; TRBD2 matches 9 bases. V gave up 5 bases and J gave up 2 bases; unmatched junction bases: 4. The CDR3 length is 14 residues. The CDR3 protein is CASSPRTSAYEQYF. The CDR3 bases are TGTGCCAGCAGTCCCCGGACTAGCGCCTACGAGCAGTACTTC.

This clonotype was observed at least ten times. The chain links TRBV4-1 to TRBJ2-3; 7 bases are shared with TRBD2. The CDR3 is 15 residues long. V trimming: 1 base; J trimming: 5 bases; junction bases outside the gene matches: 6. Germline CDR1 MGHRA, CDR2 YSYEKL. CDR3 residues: CASSQGRGGVDTQYF. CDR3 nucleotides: TGCGCCAGCAGCCAAGGGCGCGGGGGTGTAGATACGCAGTATTTT.

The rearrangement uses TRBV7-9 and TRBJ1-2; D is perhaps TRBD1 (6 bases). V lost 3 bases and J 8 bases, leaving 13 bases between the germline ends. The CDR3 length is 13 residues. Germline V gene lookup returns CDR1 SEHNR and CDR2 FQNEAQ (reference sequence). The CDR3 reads CASSLTGLGGYTF. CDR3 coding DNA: TGTGCCAGCAGCTTGACAGGCCTGGGAGGCTACACCTTC.

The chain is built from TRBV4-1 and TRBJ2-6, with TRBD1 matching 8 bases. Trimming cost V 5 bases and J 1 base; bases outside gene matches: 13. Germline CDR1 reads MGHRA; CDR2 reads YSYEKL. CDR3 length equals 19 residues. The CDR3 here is CASSYPETGEDSGANVLTF. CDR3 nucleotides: TGCGCCAGCAGCTACCCCGAGACAGGGGAAGATTCTGGGGCCAACGTCCTGACTTTC.

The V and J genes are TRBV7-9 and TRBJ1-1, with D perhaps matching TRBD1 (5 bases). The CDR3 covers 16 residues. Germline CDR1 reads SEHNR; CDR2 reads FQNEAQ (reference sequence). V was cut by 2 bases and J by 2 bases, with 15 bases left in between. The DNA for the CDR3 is TGTGCCAGCAGCTTAATTCAGGGAAGAGGTAACACTGAAGCTTTCTTT. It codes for CASSLIQGRGNTEAFF.

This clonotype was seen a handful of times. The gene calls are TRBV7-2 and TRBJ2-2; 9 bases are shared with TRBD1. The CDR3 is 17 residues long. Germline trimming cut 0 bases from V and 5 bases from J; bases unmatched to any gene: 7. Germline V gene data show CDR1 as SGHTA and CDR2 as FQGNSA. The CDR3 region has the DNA TGTGCCAGCAGCTTAGCCTTATTACAGGGGGCTACCGGGGAGCTGTTTTTT. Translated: CASSLALLQGATGELFF.

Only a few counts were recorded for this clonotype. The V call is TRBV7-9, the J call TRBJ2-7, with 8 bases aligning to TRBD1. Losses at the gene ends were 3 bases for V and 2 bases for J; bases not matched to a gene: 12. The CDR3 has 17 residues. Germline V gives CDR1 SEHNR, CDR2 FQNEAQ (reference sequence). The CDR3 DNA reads TGTGCCAGCAGCTTCAAGACCACCGGACAGGGAACCTACGAGCAGTACTTC. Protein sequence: CASSFKTTGQGTYEQYF. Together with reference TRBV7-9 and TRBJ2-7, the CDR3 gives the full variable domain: DTGVSQNPRHKITKRGQNVTFRCDPISEHNRLYWYRQTLGQGPEFLTYFQNEAQLEKSRLLSDRFSAERPKGSFSTLEIQRTEQGDSAMYLCASSFKTTGQGTYEQYFGPGTRLTVT.

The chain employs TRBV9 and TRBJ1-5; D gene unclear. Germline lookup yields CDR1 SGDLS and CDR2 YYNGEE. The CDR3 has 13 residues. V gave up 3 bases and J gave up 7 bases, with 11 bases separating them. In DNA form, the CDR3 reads TGTGCCAGCAGCGATGGACCGTGGCAGCCCCAGCATTTT. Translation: CASSDGPWQPQHF.

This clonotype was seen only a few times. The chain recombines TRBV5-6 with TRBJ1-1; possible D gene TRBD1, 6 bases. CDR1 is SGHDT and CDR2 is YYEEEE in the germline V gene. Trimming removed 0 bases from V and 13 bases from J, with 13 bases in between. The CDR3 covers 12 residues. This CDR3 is CASSLGGTPHFF. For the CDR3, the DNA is TGTGCCAGCAGCTTGGGCGGGACACCTCATTTCTTT.

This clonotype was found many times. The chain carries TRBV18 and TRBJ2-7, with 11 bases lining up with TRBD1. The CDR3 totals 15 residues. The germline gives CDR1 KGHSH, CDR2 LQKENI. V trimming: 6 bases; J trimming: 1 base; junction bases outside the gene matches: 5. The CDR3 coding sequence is TGTGCCAGCTCTTATGGACAGGGGGCATCCTACGAGCAGTACTTC. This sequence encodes CASSYGQGASYEQYF.

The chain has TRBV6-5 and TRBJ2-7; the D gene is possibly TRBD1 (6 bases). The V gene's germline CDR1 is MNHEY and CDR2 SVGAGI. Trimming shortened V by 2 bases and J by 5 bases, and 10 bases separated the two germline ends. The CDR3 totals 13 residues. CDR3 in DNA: TGTGCCAGCAGTTACACGGACAGTAACGAGCAGTACTTC. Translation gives CASSYTDSNEQYF.

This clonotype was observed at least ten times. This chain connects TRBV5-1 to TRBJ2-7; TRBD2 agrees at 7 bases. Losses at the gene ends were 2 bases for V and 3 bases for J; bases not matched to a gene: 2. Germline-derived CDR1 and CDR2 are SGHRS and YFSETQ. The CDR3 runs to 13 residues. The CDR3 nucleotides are TGCGCCAGCAGCTTCGCTAGCGGCTACGAGCAGTACTTC. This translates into CASSFASGYEQYF.

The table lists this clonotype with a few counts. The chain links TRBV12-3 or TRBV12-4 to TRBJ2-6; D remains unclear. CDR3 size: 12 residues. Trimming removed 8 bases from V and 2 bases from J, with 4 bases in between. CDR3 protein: CASRTGANVLTF. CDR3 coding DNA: TGTGCCAGCCGGACTGGGGCCAACGTCCTGACTTTC.

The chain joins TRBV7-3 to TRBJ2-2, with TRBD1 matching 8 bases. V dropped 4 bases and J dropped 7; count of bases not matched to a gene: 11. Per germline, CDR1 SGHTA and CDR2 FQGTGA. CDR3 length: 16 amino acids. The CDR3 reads CASSSGAGQGHGELFF. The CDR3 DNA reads TGTGCCAGCAGCTCTGGAGCTGGACAGGGTCACGGGGAGCTGTTTTTT.